This T cell receptor (beta chain) was observed in a study of control samples from healthy donors and cancer patients. The method was immunoSEQ multiplex PCR; TCRdb's version includes in-frame clones alone and lacks a portion of them. The repertoire includes some 71,000 clones, over 75% of them detected once, and more than 0.95% sits in the top ten. The V gene lost 5 bases and the J gene lost 3 bases, with 7 bases spanning the gap. CDR3 size: 12 residues. The V call is TRBV12-3 or TRBV12-4, the J call TRBJ1-2; D not certain. This clonotype was obtained from a woman aged 45-59 years with colorectal cancer. Specimen: PBMCs. This CDR3 is CASSRTDYGYTF. The CDR3 nucleotides are TGTGCCAGCAGTCGTACGGACTATGGCTACACCTTC.